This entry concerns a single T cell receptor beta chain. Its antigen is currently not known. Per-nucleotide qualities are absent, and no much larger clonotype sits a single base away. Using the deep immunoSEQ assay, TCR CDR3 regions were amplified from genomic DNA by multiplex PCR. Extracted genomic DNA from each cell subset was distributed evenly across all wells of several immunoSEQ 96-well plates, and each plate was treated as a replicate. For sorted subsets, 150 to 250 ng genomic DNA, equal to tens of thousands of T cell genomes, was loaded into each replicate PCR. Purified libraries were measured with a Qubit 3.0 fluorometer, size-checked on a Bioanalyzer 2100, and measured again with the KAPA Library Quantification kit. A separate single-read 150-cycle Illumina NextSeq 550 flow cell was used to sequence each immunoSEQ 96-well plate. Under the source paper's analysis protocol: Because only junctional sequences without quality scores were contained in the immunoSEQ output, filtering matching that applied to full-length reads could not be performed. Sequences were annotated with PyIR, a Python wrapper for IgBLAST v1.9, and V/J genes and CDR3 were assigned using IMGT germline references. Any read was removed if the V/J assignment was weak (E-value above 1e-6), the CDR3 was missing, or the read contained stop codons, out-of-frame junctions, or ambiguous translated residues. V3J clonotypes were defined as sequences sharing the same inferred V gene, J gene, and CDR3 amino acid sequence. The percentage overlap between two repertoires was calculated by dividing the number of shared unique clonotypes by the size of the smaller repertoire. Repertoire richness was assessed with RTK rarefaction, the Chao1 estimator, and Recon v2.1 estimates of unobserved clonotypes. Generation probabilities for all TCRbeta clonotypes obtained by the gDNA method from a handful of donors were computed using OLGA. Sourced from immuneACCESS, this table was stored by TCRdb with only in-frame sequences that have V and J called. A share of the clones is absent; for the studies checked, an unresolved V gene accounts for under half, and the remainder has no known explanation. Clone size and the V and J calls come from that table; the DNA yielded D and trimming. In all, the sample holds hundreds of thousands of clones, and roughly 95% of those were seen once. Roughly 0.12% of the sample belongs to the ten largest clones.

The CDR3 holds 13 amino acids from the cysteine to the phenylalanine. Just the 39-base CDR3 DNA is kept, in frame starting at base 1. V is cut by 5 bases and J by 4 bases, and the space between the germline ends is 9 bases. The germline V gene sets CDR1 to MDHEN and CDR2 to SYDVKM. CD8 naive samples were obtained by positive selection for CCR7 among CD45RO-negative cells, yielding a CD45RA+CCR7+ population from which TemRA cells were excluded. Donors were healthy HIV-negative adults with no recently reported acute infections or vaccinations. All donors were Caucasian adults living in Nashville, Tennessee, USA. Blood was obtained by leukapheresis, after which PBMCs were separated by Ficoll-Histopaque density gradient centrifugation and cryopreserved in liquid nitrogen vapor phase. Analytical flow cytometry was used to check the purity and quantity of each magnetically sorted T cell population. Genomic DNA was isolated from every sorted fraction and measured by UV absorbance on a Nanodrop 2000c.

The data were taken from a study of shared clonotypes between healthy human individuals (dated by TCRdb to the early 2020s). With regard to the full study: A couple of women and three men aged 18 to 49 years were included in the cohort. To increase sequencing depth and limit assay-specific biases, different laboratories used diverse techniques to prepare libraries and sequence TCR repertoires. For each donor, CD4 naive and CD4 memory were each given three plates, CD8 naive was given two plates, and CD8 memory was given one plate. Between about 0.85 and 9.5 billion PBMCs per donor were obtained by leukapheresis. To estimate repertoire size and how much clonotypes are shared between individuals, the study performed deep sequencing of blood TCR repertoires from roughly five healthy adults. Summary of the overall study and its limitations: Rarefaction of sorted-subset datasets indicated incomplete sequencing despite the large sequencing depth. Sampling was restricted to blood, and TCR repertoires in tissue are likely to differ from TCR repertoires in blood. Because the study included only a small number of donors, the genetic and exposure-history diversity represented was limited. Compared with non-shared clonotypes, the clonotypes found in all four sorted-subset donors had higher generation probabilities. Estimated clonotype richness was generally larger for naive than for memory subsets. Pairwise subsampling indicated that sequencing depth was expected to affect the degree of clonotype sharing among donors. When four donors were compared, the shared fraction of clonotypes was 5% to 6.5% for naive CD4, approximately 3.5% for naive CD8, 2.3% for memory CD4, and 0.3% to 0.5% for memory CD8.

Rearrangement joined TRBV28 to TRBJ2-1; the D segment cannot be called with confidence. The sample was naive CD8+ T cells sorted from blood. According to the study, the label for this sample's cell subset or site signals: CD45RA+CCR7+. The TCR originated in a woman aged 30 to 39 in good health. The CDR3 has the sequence CASSPMEYNEQFF. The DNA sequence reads TGTGCCAGCAGTCCCATGGAATACAATGAGCAGTTCTTC.